A single TCR beta chain is shown here with its context. Its matching antigen is unknown. The sample originates from a study of CD8 T cells in ankylosing spondylitis. A quantitative 5'-RACE method, one with molecular barcodes, was used to make TCR beta libraries. TCRdb re-analysed the 5' RACE reads in MiXCR, keeping a single row per CDR3 protein. Altogether some 87,000 distinct CDR3 sequences are present, approximately 9% being singletons, with the ten largest covering 5.1%. The study, taken as a whole, reports: CD8+ cells made up the disease-linked clones, which were relatively rare in peripheral blood. Apparently characteristic of ankylosing spondylitis blood was a TCR beta motif (under ten highly homologous variants).

Input material: blood, either unsorted or a sorted T cell fraction (not recorded which). The TCR comes from a male donor with ankylosing spondylitis or in good health (not recorded which).

CDR3 bases: TGTGCCAGCAGTTCGTTGGACAGATCGGGTGGACGGCAGCCCCAGCATTTT. It codes for CASSSLDRSGGRQPQHF. This chain links TRBV12-3 or TRBV12-4 with TRBJ1-5; D is perhaps TRBD1 (6 bases). The CDR3 is made up of 17 amino acids. Trimming removed 4 bases at V and 7 bases at J, with 23 bases between.